This T cell receptor beta chain is drawn from a study of graft-versus-host responses after intestinal transplantation. Study overall: Those transplanted obtained multivisceral, liver-intestinal, or isolated intestinal grafts.

The CDR3 length is 14 residues. The V gene lost 5 bases and the J gene lost 0 bases, with 11 bases spanning the gap. Germline values: CDR1 SGHDN, CDR2 FVKESK. For this clone: Antigen: not known.

This table comes from immunoSEQ multiplex PCR, and its TCRdb copy is limited to in-frame clones, with some not included. The repertoire holds approximately 78,000 clones, with roughly 91% as singletons. Study findings and constraints: The authors found GvH clones in recipient marrow, some appearing first in ileum or blood.

The source was unstimulated CD8+ T cells sorted from spleen or lymph node cells, collected before transplant. The source is a human donor who was the organ donor for an intestinal transplant. The chain employs TRBV14 and TRBJ2-7; maybe TRBD2 (5 bases). DNA of the CDR3: TGTGCCAGCAGCGGAGAAGGGAGCTCCTACGAGCAGTACTTC. It yields the protein CASSGEGSSYEQYF.